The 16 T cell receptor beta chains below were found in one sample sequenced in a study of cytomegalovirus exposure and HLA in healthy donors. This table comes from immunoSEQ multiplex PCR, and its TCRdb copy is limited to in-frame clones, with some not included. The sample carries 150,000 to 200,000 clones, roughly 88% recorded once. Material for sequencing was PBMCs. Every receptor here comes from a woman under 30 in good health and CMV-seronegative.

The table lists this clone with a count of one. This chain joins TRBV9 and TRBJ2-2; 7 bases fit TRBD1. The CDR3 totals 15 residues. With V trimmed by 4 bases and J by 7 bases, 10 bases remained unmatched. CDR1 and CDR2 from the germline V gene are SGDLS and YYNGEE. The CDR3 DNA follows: TGTGCCAGCAGCCCGGTACAGGGGACGGGCGGGGAGCTGTTTTTT. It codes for CASSPVQGTGGELFF.

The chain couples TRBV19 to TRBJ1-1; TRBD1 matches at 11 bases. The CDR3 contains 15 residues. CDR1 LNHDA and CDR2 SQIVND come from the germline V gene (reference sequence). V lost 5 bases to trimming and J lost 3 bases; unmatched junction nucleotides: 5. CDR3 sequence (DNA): TGTGCCAGTAGTGCCAGGACAGGGGGCTACACTGAAGCTTTCTTT. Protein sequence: CASSARTGGYTEAFF. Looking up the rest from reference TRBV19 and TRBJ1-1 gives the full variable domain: DGGITQSPKYLFRKEGQNVTLSCEQNLNHDAMYWYRQDPGQGLRLIYYSQIVNDFQKGDIAEGYSVSREKKESFPLTVTSAQKNPTAFYLCASSARTGGYTEAFFGQGTRLTVV.

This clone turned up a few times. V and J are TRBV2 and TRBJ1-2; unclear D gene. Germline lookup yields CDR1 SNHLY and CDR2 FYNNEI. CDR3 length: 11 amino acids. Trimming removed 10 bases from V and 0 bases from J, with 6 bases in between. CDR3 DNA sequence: TGTGCCATAACAGCTAACTATGGCTACACCTTC. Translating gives CAITANYGYTF.

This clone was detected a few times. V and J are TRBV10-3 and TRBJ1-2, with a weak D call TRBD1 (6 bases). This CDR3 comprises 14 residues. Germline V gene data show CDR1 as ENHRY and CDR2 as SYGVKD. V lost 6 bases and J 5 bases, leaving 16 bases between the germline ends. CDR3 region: CAIRRSTGRYGYTF. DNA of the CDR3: TGTGCCATCAGGAGGTCGACAGGAAGGTATGGCTACACCTTC.

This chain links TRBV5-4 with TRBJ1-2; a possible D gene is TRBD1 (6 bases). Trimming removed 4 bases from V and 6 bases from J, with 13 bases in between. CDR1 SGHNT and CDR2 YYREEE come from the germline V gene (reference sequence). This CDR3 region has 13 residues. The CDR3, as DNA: TGTGCCAGCAGCACGGAGACAGGCAATGGCTACACCTTC. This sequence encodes CASSTETGNGYTF. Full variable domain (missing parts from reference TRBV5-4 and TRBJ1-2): ETGVTQSPTHLIKTRGQQVTLRCSSQSGHNTVSWYQQALGQGPQFIFQYYREEENGRGNFPPRFSGLQFPNYSSELNVNALELDDSALYLCASSTETGNGYTFGSGTRLTVV.

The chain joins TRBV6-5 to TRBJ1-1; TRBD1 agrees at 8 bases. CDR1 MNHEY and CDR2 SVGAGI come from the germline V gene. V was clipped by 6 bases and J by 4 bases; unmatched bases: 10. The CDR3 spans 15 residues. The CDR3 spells CASRTNRGIFTEAFF. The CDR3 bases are TGTGCCAGCAGAACAAACAGGGGGATCTTCACTGAAGCTTTCTTT.

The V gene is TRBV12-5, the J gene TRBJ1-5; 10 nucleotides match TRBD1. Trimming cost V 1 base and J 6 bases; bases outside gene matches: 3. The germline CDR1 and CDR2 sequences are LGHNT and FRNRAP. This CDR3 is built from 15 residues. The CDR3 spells CASGLEWTGGQPQHF. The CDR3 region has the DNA TGTGCTAGTGGTTTGGAATGGACAGGGGGTCAGCCCCAGCATTTT.

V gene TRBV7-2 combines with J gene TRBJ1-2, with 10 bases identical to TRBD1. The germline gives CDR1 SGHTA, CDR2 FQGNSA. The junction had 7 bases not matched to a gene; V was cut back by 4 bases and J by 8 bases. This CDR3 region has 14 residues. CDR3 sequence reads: CASSYTGTGVGYTF. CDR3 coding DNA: TGTGCCAGCAGCTATACCGGGACAGGGGTCGGCTACACCTTC.

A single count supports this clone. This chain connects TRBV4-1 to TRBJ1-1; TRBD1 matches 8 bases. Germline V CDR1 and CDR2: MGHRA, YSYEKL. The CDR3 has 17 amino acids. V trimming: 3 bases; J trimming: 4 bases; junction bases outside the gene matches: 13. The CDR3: CASSHPPLMTGATEAFF. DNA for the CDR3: TGCGCCAGCAGCCACCCCCCTCTTATGACAGGGGCCACTGAAGCTTTCTTT.

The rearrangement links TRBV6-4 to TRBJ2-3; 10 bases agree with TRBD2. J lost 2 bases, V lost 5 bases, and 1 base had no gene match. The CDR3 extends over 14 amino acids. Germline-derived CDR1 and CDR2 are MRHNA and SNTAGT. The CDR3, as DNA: TGTGCCAGCAGTACTAGCGGGGACACAGATACGCAGTATTTT. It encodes CASSTSGDTDTQYF.

The CDR3 DNA reads as TGCAGCGTTGAAGTATCCGGCTACGAGCAGTACTTC. Its translation: CSVEVSGYEQYF. V is TRBV29-1 and J is TRBJ2-7; D gene ambiguous. This CDR3 has 12 amino acids. The V gene lost 1 base and the J gene lost 3 bases, with 7 bases spanning the gap. Germline V gene lookup returns CDR1 SQVTM and CDR2 ANQGSEA.

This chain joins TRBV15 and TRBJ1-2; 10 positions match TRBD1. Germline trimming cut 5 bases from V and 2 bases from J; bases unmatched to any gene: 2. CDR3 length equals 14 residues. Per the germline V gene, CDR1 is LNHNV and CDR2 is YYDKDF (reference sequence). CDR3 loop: CATSGQGDNYGYTF. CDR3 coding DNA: TGTGCCACCAGCGGACAGGGGGACAACTATGGCTACACCTTC.

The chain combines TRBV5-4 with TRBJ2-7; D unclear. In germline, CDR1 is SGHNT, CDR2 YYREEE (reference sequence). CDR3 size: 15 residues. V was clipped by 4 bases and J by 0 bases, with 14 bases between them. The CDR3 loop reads CASSNGLGSSYEQYF. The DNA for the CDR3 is TGTGCCAGCAGCAATGGTCTGGGCTCCTCCTACGAGCAGTACTTC.

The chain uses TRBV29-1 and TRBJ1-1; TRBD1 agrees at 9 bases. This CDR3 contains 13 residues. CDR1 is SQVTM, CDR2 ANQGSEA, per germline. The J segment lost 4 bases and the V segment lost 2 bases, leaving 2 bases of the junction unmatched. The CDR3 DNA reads TGCAGCGTTGAAACGACAGGGGGCACTGAAGCTTTCTTT. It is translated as CSVETTGGTEAFF.

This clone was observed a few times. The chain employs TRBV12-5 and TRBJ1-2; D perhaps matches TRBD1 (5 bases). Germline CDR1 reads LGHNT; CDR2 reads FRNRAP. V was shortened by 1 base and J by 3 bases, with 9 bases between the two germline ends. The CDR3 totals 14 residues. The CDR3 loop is CASGLASGYYGYTF. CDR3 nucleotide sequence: TGTGCTAGTGGTTTGGCTTCAGGGTACTATGGCTACACCTTC.

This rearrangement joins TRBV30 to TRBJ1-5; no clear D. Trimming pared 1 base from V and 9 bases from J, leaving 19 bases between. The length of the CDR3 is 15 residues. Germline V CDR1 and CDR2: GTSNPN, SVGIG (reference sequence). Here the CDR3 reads CAWSAPGEFWWPQHF. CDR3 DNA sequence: TGTGCCTGGAGTGCCCCAGGTGAATTCTGGTGGCCCCAGCATTTT.